This T cell receptor beta chain was documented in a study of T cells in Graves' hyperthyroidism and ophthalmopathy. The hyperthyroidism was newly diagnosed and had lasted under 2 months; the patients were aged 18 to 65. From RNA transcripts, TCR beta CDR3 regions were amplified. In the first-round RT-PCR of the TCR CDR3, the HTBI primer set was used. Using its own MiXCR run on the multiplex PCR reads, TCRdb lists one record per CDR3 protein. The sample has 530,000 or so distinct CDR3 sequences; roughly 50% are singletons. The germline CDR1 and CDR2 sequences are SGHVS and FQNEAQ. V was pared by 1 base and J by 3 bases, with 13 bases between. The CDR3 consists of 15 residues.

Input material: peripheral blood or thyroid tissue (not recorded which). V and J are TRBV7-8 and TRBJ2-7; no clear D gene. This clonotype originated in a young woman with Graves' hyperthyroidism. The CDR3 nucleotides read TGTGCCAGCAGCTTAGGGACGGGCGAAGGCTACGAGCAGTACTTC. Amino acid sequence: CASSLGTGEGYEQYF.